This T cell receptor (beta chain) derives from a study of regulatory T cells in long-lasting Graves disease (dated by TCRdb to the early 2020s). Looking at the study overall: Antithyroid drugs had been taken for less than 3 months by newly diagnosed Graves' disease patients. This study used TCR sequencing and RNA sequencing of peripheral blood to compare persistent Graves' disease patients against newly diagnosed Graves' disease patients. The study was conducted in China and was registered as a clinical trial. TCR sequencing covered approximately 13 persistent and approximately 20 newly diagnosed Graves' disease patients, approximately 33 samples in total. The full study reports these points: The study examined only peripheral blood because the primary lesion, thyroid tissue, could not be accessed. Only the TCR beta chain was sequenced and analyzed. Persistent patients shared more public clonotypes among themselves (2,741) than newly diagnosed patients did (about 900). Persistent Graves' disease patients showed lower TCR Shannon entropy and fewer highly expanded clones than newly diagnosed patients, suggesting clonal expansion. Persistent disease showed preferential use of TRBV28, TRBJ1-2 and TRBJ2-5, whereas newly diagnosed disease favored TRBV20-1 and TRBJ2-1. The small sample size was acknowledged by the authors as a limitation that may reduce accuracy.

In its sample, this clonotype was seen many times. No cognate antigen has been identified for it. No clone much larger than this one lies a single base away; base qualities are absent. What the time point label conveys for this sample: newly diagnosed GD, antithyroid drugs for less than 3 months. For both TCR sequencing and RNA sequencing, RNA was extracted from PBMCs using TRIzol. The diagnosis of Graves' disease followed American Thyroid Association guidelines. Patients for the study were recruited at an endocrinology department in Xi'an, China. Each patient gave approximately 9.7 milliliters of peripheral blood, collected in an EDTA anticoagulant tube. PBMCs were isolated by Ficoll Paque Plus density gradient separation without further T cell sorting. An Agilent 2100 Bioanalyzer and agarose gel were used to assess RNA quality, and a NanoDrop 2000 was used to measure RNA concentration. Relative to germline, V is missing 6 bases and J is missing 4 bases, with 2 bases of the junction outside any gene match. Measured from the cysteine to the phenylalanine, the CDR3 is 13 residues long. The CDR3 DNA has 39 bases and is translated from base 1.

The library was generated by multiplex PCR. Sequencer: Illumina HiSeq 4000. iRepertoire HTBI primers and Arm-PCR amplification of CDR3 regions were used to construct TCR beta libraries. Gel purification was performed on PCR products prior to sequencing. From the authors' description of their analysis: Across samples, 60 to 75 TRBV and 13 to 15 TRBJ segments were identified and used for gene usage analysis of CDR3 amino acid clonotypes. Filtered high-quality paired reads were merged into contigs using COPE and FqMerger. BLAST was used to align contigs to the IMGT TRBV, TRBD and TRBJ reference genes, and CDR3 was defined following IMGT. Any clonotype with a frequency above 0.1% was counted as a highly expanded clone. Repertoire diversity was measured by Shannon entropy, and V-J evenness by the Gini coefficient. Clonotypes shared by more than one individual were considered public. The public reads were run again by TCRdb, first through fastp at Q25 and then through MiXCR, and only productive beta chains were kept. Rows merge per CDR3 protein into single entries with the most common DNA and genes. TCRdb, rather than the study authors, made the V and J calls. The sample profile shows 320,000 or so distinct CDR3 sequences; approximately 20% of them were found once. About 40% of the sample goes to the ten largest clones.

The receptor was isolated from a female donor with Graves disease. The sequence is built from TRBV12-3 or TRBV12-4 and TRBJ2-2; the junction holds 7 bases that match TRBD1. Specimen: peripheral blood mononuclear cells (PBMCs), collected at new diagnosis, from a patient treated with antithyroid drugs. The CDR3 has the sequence CASRGTATGELFF. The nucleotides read TGTGCCAGCAGAGGGACAGCCACCGGGGAGCTGTTTTTT.